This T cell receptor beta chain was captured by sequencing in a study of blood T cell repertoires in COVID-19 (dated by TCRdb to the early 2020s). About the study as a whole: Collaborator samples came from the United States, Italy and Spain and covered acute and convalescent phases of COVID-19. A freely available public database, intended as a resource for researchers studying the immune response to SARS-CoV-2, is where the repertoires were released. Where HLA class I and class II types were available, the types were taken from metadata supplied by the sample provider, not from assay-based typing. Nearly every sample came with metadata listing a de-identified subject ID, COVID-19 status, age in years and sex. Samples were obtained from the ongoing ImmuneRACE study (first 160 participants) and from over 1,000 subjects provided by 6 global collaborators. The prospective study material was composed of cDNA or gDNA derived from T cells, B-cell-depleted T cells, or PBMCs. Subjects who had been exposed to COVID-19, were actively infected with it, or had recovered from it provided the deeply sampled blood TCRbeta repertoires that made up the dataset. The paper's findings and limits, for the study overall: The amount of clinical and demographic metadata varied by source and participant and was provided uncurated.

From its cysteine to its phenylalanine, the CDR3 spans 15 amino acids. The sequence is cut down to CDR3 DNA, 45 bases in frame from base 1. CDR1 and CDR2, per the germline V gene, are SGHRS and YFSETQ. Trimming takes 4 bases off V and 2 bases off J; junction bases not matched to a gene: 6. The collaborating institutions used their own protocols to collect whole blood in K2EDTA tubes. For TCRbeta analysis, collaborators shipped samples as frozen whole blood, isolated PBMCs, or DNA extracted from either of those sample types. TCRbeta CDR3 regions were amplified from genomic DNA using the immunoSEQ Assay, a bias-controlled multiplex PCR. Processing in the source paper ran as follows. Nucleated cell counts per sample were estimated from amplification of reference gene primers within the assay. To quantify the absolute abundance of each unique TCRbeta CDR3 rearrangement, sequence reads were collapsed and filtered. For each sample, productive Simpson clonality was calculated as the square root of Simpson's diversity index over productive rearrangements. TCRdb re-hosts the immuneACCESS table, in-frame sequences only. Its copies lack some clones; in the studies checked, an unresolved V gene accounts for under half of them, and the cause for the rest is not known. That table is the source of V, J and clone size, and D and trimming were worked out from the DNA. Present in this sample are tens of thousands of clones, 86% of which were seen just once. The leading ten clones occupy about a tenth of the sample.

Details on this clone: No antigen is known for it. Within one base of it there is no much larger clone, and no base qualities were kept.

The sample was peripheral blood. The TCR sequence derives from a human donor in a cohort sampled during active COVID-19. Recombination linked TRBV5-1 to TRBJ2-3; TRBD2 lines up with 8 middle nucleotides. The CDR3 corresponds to CASSRTSSYTDTQYF. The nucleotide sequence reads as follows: TGCGCCAGCAGCCGGACTAGCAGCTACACAGATACGCAGTATTTT.